This T cell receptor (beta chain) stems from a study of T cell repertoires in cytomegalovirus infection. Overall study: HLA-B-restricted CMV epitopes that are well studied were used alongside recently identified HLA-C-restricted ones. The public TCR beta signatures pointed to both CMV infection and matching HLA type. Findings and limits, study-wide: Based on cumulative public TCR beta family frequency, carriers of CMV plus the relevant HLA were identified. CMV-specific HLA-C-restricted TCR beta clonotypes dominated the ex vivo response.

Germline CDR1 and CDR2: SGHKS and YYEKEE (reference sequence). After removal of 4 bases from V and 2 bases from J, the junction contained 6 bases not matched to a gene. CDR3 length: 15 amino acids. Via MiXCR, TCRdb re-called the reads, giving one row per CDR3 protein. The sample has approximately 1,000,000 distinct CDR3 sequences, approximately 30% seen once. This clonotype is a singleton in its sample. Its specificity is not known. Sequencing was performed on cultured CD8+ T cells from PBMCs, taken from culture after CMV antigen stimulation. The chain carries TRBV5-5 and TRBJ1-2, with 9 bases that match TRBD1. The sequence was obtained from a human donor in good health (CMV status not recorded). Some clones in this sample may be carry-over from other donors' samples. The chain's CDR3 is CASSGWDRANYGYTF. In nucleotides, the CDR3 is TGTGCCAGCAGCGGCTGGGACAGGGCGAACTATGGCTACACCTTC.